A selection of T cell receptor beta chains follows, all from one sample in a study of T-cell memory formation after mild COVID-19. MiXCR was run by TCRdb on the 5' RACE reads, yielding one entry per CDR3 protein. The sample contains fewer than 250,000 distinct CDR3 sequences, about 27% of which appear only once. Sequenced: PBMCs or a T cell subset sorted from them (not recorded which). Receptors originate from an adult woman who had mild COVID-19 (a few samples of this study predate the infection). Cell type and time point are not known. Each CDR3 is given with its conserved first and last residue. The D gene is left open where the match is weak. Clone sizes are given selectively: once, few, many, or a class where the clone is expanded.

TRBV7-3	14	-	-	TRBJ2-7	CASSLKAGPYEQYF	TGTGCCAGCAGCTTAAAGGCAGGCCCCTACGAGCAGTACTTC
TRBV18	15	few	-	TRBJ2-6	CASSPPGGGANVLTF	TGTGCCAGCTCACCACCGGGTGGGGGGGCCAACGTCCTGACTTTC
TRBV20-1	14	many	TRBD2	TRBJ2-7	CSASPGTSAYEQYF	TGCAGTGCTAGCCCCGGGACTAGCGCGTACGAGCAGTACTTC
TRBV6-1	15	-	TRBD2	TRBJ2-7	CASSEGTGTSGEQYF	TGTGCCAGCAGTGAAGGGACCGGGACTAGCGGGGAGCAGTACTTC
TRBV29-1	16	-	TRBD1	TRBJ1-1	CSVVPPLQGTGTEAFF	TGCAGCGTTGTCCCACCCCTGCAGGGGACAGGCACTGAAGCTTTCTTT
TRBV6-2/TRBV6-3	16	-	-	TRBJ1-2	CTSTDWGRRDPYGYTF	TGTACCAGCACTGACTGGGGCCGCAGGGATCCCTATGGCTACACCTTC
TRBV9	17	-	TRBD2	TRBJ2-3	CASSVEFLAGVKDTQYF	TGTGCCAGCAGCGTAGAGTTCCTAGCGGGGGTGAAAGATACGCAGTATTTT
TRBV5-5	17	once	TRBD2	TRBJ2-5	CASSLEGRGASRETQYF	TGTGCCAGCAGCTTGGAAGGGCGGGGGGCCTCTAGGGAGACCCAGTACTTC
TRBV5-1	14	few	-	TRBJ2-7	CASSLDRDSYEQYF	TGCGCCAGCAGCTTGGACAGGGACTCCTACGAGCAGTACTTC
TRBV7-2	11	few	-	TRBJ2-3	CASSSIDTQYF	TGTGCCAGCAGCAGCATAGATACGCAGTATTTT
TRBV4-3	19	-	TRBD2	TRBJ2-7	CASSQAHVGASGGTYEQYF	TGCGCCAGCAGCCAAGCGCACGTAGGAGCTAGCGGGGGAACCTACGAGCAGTACTTC
TRBV20-1	16	-	TRBD2	TRBJ2-3	CSAQTSGRANTDTQYF	TGCAGTGCCCAGACTAGCGGGAGGGCGAACACAGATACGCAGTATTTT
TRBV5-1	14	few	TRBD1	TRBJ1-4	CASSSQGADEKLFF	TGCGCCAGCAGCTCACAGGGGGCTGACGAAAAACTGTTTTTT
TRBV7-9	17	-	TRBD1	TRBJ2-2	CASSSPGQGRNTGELFF	TGTGCCAGCAGCTCGCCCGGACAGGGAAGGAACACCGGGGAGCTGTTTTTT
TRBV2	13	-	-	TRBJ1-5	CASVGQLGQPQHF	TGTGCCAGTGTCGGGCAACTGGGGCAGCCCCAGCATTTT
TRBV15	13	-	-	TRBJ2-3	CATRSSPTDTQYF	TGTGCCACCCGCAGCAGCCCCACAGATACGCAGTATTTT
TRBV2	13	-	TRBD2	TRBJ2-7	CASRDGGAYEQYF	TGTGCCAGCAGGGACGGGGGGGCGTACGAGCAGTACTTC
TRBV18	14	few	TRBD1	TRBJ1-2	CASSSITGDYGYTF	TGTGCCAGCTCATCAATTACAGGGGACTATGGCTACACCTTC
TRBV7-2	14	-	-	TRBJ1-1	CASSSPGFNTEAFF	TGTGCCAGCAGCTCCCCAGGGTTCAACACTGAAGCTTTCTTT
TRBV6-5	15	-	TRBD2	TRBJ2-3	CASSQRGDDSDTQYF	TGTGCCAGCAGCCAGCGGGGGGACGATTCAGATACGCAGTATTTT
TRBV11-2	15	-	-	TRBJ2-6	CASSPRNSGANVLTF	TGTGCCAGCAGCCCCCGTAACTCTGGGGCCAACGTCCTGACTTTC
TRBV5-1	13	few	-	TRBJ1-2	CASSSPQGNGYTF	TGCGCCAGCAGCAGTCCTCAGGGGAATGGCTACACCTTC
TRBV3-1	15	-	-	TRBJ2-3	CASSQVGGRVDTQYF	TGTGCCAGCAGCCAAGTCGGGGGTCGGGTGGATACGCAGTATTTT
TRBV7-8	16	few	TRBD1	TRBJ1-5	CASSPQDRGRHQPQHF	TGTGCCAGCAGCCCCCAAGACAGGGGCCGCCATCAGCCCCAGCATTTT
TRBV12-3/TRBV12-4	15	few	-	TRBJ1-1	CASSWTRRQNTEAFF	TGTGCCAGCAGTTGGACACGACGTCAGAACACTGAAGCTTTCTTT
TRBV18	16	few	-	TRBJ1-1	CASSPPMSSGNTEAFF	TGTGCCAGCTCACCACCGATGAGTTCAGGGAACACTGAAGCTTTCTTT
TRBV5-1	14	-	-	TRBJ1-1	CASSFIGVRTEAFF	TGCGCCAGCAGCTTTATCGGGGTTCGCACTGAAGCTTTCTTT
TRBV4-1	16	few	-	TRBJ2-2	CASSQEWTANTGELFF	TGCGCCAGCAGCCAAGAGTGGACGGCGAACACCGGGGAGCTGTTTTTT
TRBV19	14	few	-	TRBJ1-5	CASSIRGGRQPQHF	TGTGCCAGTAGTATTCGCGGAGGGCGTCAGCCCCAGCATTTT
TRBV6-5	14	-	TRBD1	TRBJ1-1	CASNDRGLVTEAFF	TGTGCCAGCAATGACAGGGGACTGGTCACTGAAGCTTTCTTT
TRBV5-5	13	few	-	TRBJ2-7	CASGGLPTAEQYF	TGTGCCAGTGGGGGACTCCCGACCGCCGAGCAGTACTTC
TRBV7-3	14	few	-	TRBJ2-2	CASSPTSNTGELFF	TGTGCCAGCAGCCCTACTAGTAACACCGGGGAGCTGTTTTTT
TRBV7-9	14	few	TRBD1	TRBJ1-2	CASSLGGQNYGYTF	TGTGCCAGCAGCTTGGGGGGACAGAACTATGGCTACACCTTC
TRBV5-8	12	-	-	TRBJ1-5	CASSYAASPQHF	TGTGCCAGCAGCTATGCAGCTTCGCCCCAGCATTTT
TRBV7-2	13	few	-	TRBJ2-7	CASSFERSYEQYF	TGTGCCAGCAGCTTTGAGCGTTCCTACGAGCAGTACTTC
TRBV5-1	16	few	TRBD1	TRBJ2-3	CASSSLTGGLSDTQYF	TGCGCCAGCAGCTCGCTGACAGGGGGGCTCTCAGATACGCAGTATTTT
TRBV5-1	14	-	-	TRBJ2-5	CASSLEGAVETQYF	TGCGCCAGCAGCTTGGAAGGCGCGGTAGAGACCCAGTACTTC
TRBV3-1	15	-	-	TRBJ2-2	CASSQGGLHTGELFF	TGTGCCAGCAGCCAAGGAGGACTACACACCGGGGAGCTGTTTTTT
TRBV11-3	14	few	-	TRBJ1-2	CASSVNQINYGYTF	TGTGCCAGCAGCGTGAATCAGATAAACTATGGCTACACCTTC
TRBV4-2	15	-	-	TRBJ2-7	CASSQSGGSSYEQYF	TGTGCCAGCAGCCAGAGCGGAGGGAGCTCCTACGAGCAGTACTTC
TRBV27	16	many	-	TRBJ2-3	CASSLSPSARTDTQYF	TGTGCCAGCAGTTTATCCCCCTCCGCGCGCACAGATACGCAGTATTTT
TRBV5-6	15	few	TRBD2	TRBJ2-3	CASSLTSGEGDTQYF	TGTGCCAGCAGCTTAACTAGCGGGGAGGGAGATACGCAGTATTTT
TRBV7-6	14	few	TRBD1	TRBJ2-7	CASSLATGGYEQYF	TGTGCCAGCAGCTTAGCGACAGGGGGCTACGAGCAGTACTTC
TRBV7-8	13	few	-	TRBJ1-2	CATTKERIYGYTF	TGTGCCACCACTAAAGAGAGAATCTATGGCTACACCTTC